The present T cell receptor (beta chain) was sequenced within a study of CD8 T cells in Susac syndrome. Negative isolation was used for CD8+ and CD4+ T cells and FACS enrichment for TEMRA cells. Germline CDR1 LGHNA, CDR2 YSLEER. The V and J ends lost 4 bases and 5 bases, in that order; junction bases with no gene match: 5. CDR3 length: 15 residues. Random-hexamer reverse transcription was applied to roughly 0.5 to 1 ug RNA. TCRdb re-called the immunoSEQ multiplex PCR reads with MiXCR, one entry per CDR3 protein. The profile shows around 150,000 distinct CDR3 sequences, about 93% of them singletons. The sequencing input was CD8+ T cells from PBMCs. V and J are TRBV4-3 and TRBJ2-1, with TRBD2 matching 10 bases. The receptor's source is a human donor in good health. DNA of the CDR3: TGCGCCAGCAGCCGAAGCGGGAGGGCCAACAATGAGCAGTTCTTC. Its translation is CASSRSGRANNEQFF.